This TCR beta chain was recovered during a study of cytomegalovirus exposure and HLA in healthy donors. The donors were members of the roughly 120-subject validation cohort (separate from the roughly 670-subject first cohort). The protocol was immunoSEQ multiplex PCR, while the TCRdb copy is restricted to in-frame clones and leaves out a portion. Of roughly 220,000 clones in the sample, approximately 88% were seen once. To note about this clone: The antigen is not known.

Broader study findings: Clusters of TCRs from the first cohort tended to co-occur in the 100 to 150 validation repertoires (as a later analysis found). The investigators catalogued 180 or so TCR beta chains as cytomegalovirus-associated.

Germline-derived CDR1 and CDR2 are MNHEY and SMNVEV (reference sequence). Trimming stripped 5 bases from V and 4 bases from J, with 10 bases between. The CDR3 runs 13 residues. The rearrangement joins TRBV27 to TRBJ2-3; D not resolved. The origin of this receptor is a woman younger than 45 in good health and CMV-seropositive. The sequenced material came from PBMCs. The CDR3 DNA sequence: TGTGCCAGCAGTCCCAGCTTCTCAGATACGCAGTATTTT. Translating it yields CASSPSFSDTQYF.